This TCR beta chain derives from a study of T cells in localized non-small cell lung cancer (dated by TCRdb to the early 2020s). Looking at the study overall: Comparing tumors with uninvolved tumor-adjacent lungs, the study looked at the T cell repertoires of hundreds of patients with early-stage NSCLC. All 250 or so NSCLC patients in the cohort were treatment-naive and had localized lung tumors that were resected. The mean age of the NSCLC patients was about 62 years, with 130 or so men and around 99 women. Beyond this particular receptor, the publication reports: Multi-region tumor sequencing was not performed, so intratumor heterogeneity could not be excluded. Uninvolved tumor-adjacent lung showed the highest T cell clonality, higher than tumor, which suggests more focused antigenic responses in the adjacent lung. A median of around 50 of the top 100 tumor clones turned up in the paired uninvolved adjacent lung, and 28 of those clones also ranked among the top 100 of that same adjacent lung. Because the study design was exploratory, TCR variables were selected using unadjusted p-values without false-discovery rate correction. Longer overall survival was associated with higher T cell density in blood, whereas shorter survival was associated with higher clonality in adjacent lung.

The CDR3 numbers 14 residues from cysteine through phenylalanine. CDR3 DNA is the only sequence kept; it has 42 bases, read in frame from the first base. V loses 1 base, J loses 6 bases, and the germline ends lie 9 bases apart. As encoded in the germline V gene, CDR1 is SGHVS while CDR2 is FQNEAQ. TCR beta CDR3 regions were sequenced from DNA using the immunoSEQ Assay. In the authors' own workflow: T cell density was computed as TCR beta template counts normalized to usable DNA estimated by amplifying housekeeping genes. The preseqR package was used to estimate richness by extrapolating to 400,000 templates for PBMC samples and to 120,000 templates for tissue samples. Clonality was calculated as one minus Pielou's evenness. Tissue-enriched TCRs were identified by differential abundance testing using productive amino-acid clonotypes, minimum total count 5 and alpha 0.1. Repertoire overlap between compartments was quantified with the Jaccard Index and Morisita Overlap Index. GLIPH grouped TCR beta CDR3s together with public tetramer-defined viral CDR3s, and a viral motif had to include at least three viral sequences and show V-gene enrichment. Held by TCRdb, this immuneACCESS table contains in-frame sequences only and omits some clones. Under half of the omission traces to an unresolved V gene where checked; the cause of the rest is unknown. V and J calls and clone size are as listed in that table; D and trimming were resolved from the DNA. Recorded for this sample are about 74,000 clones; 70% to 85% of them occurred a single time. Of the sample, approximately 1.2% falls within the top ten clones.

As for this clone: Its antigen has not been determined. No much larger clonotype is one base removed from it; base qualities were not supplied.

At diagnosis, tumor, uninvolved tumor-adjacent lung and peripheral blood were collected and then preserved as a mix of FFPE and fresh-frozen material. For TCR repertoire profiling, blood samples were analyzed in the form of peripheral blood mononuclear cells. The TCR sequence derives from a female donor at least 60 years old with stage I lung adenocarcinoma. The sequenced sample was peripheral blood, obtained before any cancer treatment. The chain links TRBV7-8 with TRBJ2-2; the D gene identity is not certain. The DNA sequence is as follows: TGTGCCAGCAGCTTAGGGGTAACAGCCGGGGAGCTGTTTTTT. Translated, it reads CASSLGVTAGELFF.